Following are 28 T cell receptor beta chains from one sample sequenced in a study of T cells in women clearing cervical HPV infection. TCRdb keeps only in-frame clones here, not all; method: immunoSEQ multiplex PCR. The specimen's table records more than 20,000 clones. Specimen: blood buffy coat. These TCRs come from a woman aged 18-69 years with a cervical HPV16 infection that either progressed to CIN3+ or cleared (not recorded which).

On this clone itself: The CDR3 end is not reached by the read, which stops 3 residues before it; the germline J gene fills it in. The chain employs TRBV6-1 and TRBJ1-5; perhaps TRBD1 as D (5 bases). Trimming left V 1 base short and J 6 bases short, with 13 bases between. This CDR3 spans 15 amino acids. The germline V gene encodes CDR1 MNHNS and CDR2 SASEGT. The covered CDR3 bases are TGTGCCAGCAGTGAAGTGGAAGGGGTGGTTCAGCCC. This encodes CASSEVEGVVQP. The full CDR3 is CASSEVEGVVQPQHF.

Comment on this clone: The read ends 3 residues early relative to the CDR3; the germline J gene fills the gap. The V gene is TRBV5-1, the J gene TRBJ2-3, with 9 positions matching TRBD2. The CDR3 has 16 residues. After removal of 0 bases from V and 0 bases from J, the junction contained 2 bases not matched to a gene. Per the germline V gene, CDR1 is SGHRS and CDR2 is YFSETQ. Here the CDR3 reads CASSLETSGSTDTQYF. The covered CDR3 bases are TGCGCCAGCAGCTTGGAGACTAGCGGTAGCACAGATACG. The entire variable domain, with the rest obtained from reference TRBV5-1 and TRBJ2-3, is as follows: KAGVTQTPRYLIKTRGQQVTLSCSPISGHRSVSWYQQTPGQGLQFLFEYFSETQRNKGNFPGRFSGRQFSNSRSEMNVSTLELGDSALYLCASSLETSGSTDTQYFGPGTRLTVL.

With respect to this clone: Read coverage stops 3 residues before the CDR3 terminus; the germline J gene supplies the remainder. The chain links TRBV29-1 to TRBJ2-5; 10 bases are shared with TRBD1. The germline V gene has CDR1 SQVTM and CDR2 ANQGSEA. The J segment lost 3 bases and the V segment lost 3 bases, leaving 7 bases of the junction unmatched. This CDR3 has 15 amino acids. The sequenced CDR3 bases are TGCAGCGTTGAGATCCGCGGGACAGGGGAAGAGACC. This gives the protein CSVEIRGTGEET. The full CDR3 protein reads CSVEIRGTGEETQYF.

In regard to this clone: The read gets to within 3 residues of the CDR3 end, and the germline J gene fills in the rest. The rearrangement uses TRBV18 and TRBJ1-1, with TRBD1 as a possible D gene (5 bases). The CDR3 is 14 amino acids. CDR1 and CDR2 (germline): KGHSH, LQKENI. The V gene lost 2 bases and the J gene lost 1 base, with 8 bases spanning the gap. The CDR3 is CASSPGRANTEAFF. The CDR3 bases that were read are TGTGCCAGCTCACCAGGCAGGGCGAACACTGAA.

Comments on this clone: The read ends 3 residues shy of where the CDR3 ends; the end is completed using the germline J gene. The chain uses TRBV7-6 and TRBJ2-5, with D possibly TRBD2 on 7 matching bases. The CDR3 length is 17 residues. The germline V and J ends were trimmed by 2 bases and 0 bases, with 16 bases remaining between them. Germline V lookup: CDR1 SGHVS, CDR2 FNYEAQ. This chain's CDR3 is CASSLFPGGRYQETQYF. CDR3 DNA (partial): TGTGCCAGCAGCTTATTTCCGGGGGGCCGGTACCAAGAGACC.

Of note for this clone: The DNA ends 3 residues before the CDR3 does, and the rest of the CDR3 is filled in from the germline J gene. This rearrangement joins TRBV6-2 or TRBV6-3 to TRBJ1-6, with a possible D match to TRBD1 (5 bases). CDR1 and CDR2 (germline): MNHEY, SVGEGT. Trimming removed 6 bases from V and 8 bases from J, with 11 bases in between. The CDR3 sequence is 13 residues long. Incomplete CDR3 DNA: TGTGCCAGCAGCTCCAGGGTGGATTCACCC. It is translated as CASSSRVDSP. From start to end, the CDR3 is CASSSRVDSPLHF.

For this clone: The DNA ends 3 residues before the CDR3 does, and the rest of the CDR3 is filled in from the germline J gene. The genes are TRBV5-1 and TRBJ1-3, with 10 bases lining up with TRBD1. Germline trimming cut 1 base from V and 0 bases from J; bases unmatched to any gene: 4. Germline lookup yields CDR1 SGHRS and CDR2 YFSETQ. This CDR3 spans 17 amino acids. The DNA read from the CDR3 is TGCGCCAGCAGCTTGTTGGGACAGGGGCTCTCTGGAAACACC. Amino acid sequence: CASSLLGQGLSGNT. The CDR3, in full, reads CASSLLGQGLSGNTIYF.

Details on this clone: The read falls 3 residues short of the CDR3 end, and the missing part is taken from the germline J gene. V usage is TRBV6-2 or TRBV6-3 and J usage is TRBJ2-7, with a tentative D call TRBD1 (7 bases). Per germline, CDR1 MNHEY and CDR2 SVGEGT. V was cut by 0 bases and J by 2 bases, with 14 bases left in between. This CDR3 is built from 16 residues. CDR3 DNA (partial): TGTGCCAGCAGTTACTCGGCGGGACAGCTAACCTACGAG. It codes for CASSYSAGQLTYE. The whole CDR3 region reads CASSYSAGQLTYEQYF.

The CDR3 sequence is CSARGAGENSPLHF. The CDR3 DNA, read in part, is TGCAGTGCTAGGGGGGCAGGGGAGAATTCACCC. The chain employs TRBV20-1 and TRBJ1-6; tentative D call: TRBD1 (6 bases). The read ends 3 residues before the CDR3 terminus; that terminus is restored from the germline J gene. The germline V gene has CDR1 DFQATT and CDR2 SNEGSKA (reference sequence). The CDR3 loop spans 14 amino acids. Trimming removed 3 bases at V and 7 bases at J, with 13 bases between.

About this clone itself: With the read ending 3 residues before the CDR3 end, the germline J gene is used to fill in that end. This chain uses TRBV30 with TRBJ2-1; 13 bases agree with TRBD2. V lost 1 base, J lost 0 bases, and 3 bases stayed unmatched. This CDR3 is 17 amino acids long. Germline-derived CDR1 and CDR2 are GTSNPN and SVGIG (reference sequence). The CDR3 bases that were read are TGTGCCTGGAGTGGACTAGCGGGGGGCCCCTCCTACAATGAG. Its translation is CAWSGLAGGPSYNE. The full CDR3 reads CAWSGLAGGPSYNEQFF.

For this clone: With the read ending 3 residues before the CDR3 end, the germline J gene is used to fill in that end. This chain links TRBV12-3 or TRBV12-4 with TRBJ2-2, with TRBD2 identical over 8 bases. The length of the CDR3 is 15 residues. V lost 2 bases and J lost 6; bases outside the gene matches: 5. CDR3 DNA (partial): TGTGCCAGCAGTTTATTCGGGGGGGCCGCCGGGGAG. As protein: CASSLFGGAAGE. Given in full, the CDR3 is CASSLFGGAAGELFF.

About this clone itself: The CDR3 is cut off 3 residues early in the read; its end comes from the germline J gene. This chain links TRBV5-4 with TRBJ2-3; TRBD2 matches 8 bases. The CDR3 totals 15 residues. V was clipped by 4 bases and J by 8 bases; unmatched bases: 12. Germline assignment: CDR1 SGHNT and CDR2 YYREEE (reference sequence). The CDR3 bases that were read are TGTGCCAGCAGCACCGGGACTAGATACAGAGGTACG. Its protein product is CASSTGTRYRGT. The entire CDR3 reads CASSTGTRYRGTQYF.

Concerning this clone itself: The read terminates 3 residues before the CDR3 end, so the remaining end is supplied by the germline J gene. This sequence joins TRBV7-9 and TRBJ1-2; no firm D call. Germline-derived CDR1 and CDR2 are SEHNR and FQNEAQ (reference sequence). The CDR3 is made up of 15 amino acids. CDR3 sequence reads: CASSLGLPRQADYTF. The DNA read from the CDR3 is TGTGCCAGCAGCTTAGGTCTACCACGACAAGCCGAC.

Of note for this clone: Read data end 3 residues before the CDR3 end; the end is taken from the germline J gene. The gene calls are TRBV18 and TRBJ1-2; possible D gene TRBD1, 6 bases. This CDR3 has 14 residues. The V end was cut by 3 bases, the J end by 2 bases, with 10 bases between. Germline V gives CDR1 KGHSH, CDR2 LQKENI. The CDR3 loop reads CASSPSGQNYGYTF. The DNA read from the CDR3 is TGTGCCAGCTCACCGAGCGGACAGAACTATGGC.

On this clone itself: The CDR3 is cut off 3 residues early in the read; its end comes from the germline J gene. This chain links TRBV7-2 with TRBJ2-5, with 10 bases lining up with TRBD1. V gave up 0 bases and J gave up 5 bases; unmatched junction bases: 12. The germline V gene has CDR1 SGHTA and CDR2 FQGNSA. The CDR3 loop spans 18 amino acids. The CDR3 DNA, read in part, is TGTGCCAGCAGCTTAGCCCCTGGGGGACAGGGGTCGAGGGAGACC. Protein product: CASSLAPGGQGSRET. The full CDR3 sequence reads CASSLAPGGQGSRETQYF.

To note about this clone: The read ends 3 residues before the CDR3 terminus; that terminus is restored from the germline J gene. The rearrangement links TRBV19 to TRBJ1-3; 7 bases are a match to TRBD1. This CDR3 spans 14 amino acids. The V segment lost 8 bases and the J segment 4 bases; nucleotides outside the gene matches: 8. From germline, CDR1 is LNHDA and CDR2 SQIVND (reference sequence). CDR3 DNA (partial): TGTGCCAGTCAACAGGGGCTACAAGGAAACACC. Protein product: CASQQGLQGNT. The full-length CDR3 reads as CASQQGLQGNTIYF. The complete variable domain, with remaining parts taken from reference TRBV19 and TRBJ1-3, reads DGGITQSPKYLFRKEGQNVTLSCEQNLNHDAMYWYRQDPGQGLRLIYYSQIVNDFQKGDIAEGYSVSREKKESFPLTVTSAQKNPTAFYLCASQQGLQGNTIYFGEGSWLTVV.

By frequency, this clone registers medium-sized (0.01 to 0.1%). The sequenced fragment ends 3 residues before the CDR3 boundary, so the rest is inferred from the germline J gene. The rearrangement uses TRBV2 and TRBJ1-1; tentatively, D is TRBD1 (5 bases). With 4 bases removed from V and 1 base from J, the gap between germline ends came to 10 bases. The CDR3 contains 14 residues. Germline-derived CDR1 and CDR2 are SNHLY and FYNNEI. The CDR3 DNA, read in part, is TGTGCCAGCAGTGTCACAGGAGGGAACACTGAA. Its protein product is CASSVTGGNTE. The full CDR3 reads CASSVTGGNTEAFF.

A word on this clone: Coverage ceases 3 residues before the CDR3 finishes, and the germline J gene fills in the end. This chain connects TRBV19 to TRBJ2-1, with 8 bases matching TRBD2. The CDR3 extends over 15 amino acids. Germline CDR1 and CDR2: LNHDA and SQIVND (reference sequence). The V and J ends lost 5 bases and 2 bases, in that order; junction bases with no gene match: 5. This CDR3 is CASSVLAATYNEQFF. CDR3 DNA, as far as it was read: TGTGCCAGTAGTGTACTAGCGGCTACCTACAATGAG. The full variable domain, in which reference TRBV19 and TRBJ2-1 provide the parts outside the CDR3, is DGGITQSPKYLFRKEGQNVTLSCEQNLNHDAMYWYRQDPGQGLRLIYYSQIVNDFQKGDIAEGYSVSREKKESFPLTVTSAQKNPTAFYLCASSVLAATYNEQFFGPGTRLTVL.

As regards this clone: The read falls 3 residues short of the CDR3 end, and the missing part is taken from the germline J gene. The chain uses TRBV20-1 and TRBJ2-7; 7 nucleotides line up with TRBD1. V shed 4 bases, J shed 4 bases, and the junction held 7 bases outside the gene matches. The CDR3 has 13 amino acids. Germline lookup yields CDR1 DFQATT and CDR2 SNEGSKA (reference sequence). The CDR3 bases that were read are TGCAGTGCTAACCAGGGACAGACTTACGAG. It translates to CSANQGQTYE. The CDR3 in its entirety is CSANQGQTYEQYF.

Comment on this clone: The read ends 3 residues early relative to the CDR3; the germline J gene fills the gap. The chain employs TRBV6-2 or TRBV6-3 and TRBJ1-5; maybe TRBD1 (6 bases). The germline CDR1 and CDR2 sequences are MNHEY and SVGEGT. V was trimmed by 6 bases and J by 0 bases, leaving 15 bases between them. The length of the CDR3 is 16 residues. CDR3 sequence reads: CASSRGGAYSNQPQHF. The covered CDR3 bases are TGTGCCAGCAGCCGGGGGGGGGCTTATAGCAATCAGCCC.

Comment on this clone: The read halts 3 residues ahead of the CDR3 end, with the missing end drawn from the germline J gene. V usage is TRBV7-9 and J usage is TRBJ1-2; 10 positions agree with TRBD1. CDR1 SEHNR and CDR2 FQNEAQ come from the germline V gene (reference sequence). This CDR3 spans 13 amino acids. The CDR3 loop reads CASSRDRGEGYTF. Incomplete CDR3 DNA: TGTGCCAGCAGCCGGGACAGGGGTGAGGGC.

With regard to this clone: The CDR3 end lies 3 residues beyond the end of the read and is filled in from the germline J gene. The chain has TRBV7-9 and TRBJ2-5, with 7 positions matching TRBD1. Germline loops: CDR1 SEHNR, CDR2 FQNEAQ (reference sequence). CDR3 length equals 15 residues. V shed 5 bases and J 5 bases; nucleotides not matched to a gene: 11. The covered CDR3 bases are TGTGCCAGCAGCCCGCCCCTAGGGGGCTACGAGACC. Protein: CASSPPLGGYET. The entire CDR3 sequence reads CASSPPLGGYETQYF.

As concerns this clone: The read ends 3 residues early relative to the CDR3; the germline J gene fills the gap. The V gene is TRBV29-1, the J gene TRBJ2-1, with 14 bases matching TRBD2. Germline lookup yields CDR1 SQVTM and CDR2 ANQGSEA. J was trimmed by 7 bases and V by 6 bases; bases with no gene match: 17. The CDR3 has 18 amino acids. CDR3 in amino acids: CSVYGKGLAGAGRNEQFF. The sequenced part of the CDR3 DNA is TGCAGCGTCTATGGGAAGGGACTAGCGGGAGCTGGGAGAAATGAG.

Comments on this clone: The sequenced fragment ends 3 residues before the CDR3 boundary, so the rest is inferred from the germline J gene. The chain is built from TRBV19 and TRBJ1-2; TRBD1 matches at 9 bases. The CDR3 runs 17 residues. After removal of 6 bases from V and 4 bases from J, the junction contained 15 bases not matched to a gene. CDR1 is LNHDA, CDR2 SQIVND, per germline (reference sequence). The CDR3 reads CASSPPGTGSLGYGYTF. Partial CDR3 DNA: TGTGCCAGTAGCCCTCCTGGGACAGGGAGCTTGGGCTATGGC.

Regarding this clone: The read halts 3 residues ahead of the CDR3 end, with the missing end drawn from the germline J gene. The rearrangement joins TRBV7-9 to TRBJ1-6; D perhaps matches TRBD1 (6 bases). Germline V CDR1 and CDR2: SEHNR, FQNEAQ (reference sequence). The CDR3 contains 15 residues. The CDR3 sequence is CASSRGETGRYTLHF. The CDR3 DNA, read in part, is TGTGCCAGCAGCCGAGGGGAGACAGGCCGGTATACC.

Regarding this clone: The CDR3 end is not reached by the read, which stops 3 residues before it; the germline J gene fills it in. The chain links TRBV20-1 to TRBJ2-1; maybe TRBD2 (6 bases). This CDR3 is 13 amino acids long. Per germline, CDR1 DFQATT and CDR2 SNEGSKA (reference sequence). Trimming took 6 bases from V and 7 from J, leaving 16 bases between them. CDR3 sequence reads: CSARRDFRNEQFF. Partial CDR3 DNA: TGCAGTGCGCGCCGGGACTTTAGGAATGAG.

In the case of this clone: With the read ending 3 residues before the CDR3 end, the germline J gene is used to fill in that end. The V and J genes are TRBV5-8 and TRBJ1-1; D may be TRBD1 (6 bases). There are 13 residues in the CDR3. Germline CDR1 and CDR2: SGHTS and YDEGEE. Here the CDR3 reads CASSLVRGREAFF. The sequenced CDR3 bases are TGTGCCAGCAGCTTGGTCAGGGGACGAGAA.

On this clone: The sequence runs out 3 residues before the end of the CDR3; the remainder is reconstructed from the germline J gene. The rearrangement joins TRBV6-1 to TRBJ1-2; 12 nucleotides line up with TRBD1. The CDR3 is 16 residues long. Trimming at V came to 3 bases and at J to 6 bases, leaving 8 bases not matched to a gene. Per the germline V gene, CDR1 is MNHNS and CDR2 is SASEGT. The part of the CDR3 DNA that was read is TGTGCCAGCAGTGAGGGGGACAGGGGGCAGAGAAATGGC. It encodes CASSEGDRGQRNG. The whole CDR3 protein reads CASSEGDRGQRNGYTF.